The 23 T cell receptor beta chains listed next were all sequenced from one sample in a study of beta chain features in type 1 diabetes. cDNA synthesis used the whole RNA isolate, giving expressed TCRB sequences. TCRdb keeps only in-frame clones here, not all; method: immunoSEQ multiplex PCR. Here the sample spans 350,000 or so clones, less than 20% being singletons. The sample taken for sequencing was naive CD4+ T cells from blood. These receptors were taken from a woman under 30 in good health.

This clone was observed a handful of times. The genes are TRBV9 and TRBJ1-5; TRBD1 matches at 8 bases. Germline lookup yields CDR1 SGDLS and CDR2 YYNGEE. This CDR3 spans 18 amino acids. V lost 0 bases to trimming and J lost 0 bases; unmatched junction nucleotides: 8. The CDR3 sequence: CASSVEGTGAYSNQPQHF. The CDR3 DNA reads as TGTGCCAGCAGCGTAGAGGGGACAGGAGCCTATAGCAATCAGCCCCAGCATTTT.

This chain links TRBV5-1 with TRBJ2-1, with TRBD1 as a possible D gene (5 bases). CDR1 SGHRS and CDR2 YFSETQ come from the germline V gene. The ends were cut back, 2 bases at V and 2 bases at J, with 8 bases in the middle. The CDR3 runs to 14 residues. The CDR3 DNA is TGCGCCAGCAGCTTTAGACAGACCTACAATGAGCAGTTCTTC. Protein sequence: CASSFRQTYNEQFF.

The rearrangement links TRBV2 to TRBJ2-3; possible D gene TRBD2, 5 bases. Trimming shortened V by 7 bases and J by 0 bases, and 14 bases separated the two germline ends. In germline, CDR1 is SNHLY, CDR2 FYNNEI. The CDR3 has 15 amino acids. CDR3 amino acids: CASTSDRTSTDTQYF. The CDR3 nucleotides are TGTGCCAGCACCTCGGATCGGACTAGCACAGATACGCAGTATTTT.

The sample holds a few counts of this clone. The CDR3 reads CAISETGYETGELFF. CDR3 nucleotides: TGTGCCATCAGTGAAACGGGGTACGAAACGGGGGAGCTGTTTTTT. The chain combines TRBV10-3 with TRBJ2-2; D may be TRBD2 (5 bases). Trimming stripped 3 bases from V and 8 bases from J, with 16 bases between. The germline V gene has CDR1 ENHRY and CDR2 SYGVKD. The CDR3 sequence is 15 residues long.

DNA for the CDR3: TGTGCCAGTAGTATCAGGAATTCACCCCTCCACTTT. It is translated as CASSIRNSPLHF. The V call is TRBV19, the J call TRBJ1-6; D remains unclear. The V and J ends lost 3 bases and 7 bases respectively, with 4 bases between them. Germline CDR1 is LNHDA and CDR2 is SQIVND (reference sequence). This CDR3 is built from 12 residues.

The chain is built from TRBV7-9 and TRBJ1-1; D remains ambiguous. V gave up 3 bases and J gave up 3 bases, with 14 bases separating them. Germline V gene sequence: CDR1 SEHNR, CDR2 FQNEAQ (reference sequence). CDR3 length: 15 residues. DNA for the CDR3: TGTGCCAGCAGCTTGAGACACGAGTCGGACACTGAAGCTTTCTTT. Protein sequence: CASSLRHESDTEAFF.

This clone has just a few counts. The CDR3 reads CASSSTGTGAYEQYF. CDR3 sequence (DNA): TGTGCCAGCAGCTCGACCGGGACTGGAGCCTACGAGCAGTACTTC. The chain couples TRBV7-2 to TRBJ2-7; tentative D call: TRBD2 (6 bases). With 4 bases removed from V and 2 bases from J, the gap between germline ends came to 15 bases. This CDR3 spans 15 amino acids. Germline lookup yields CDR1 SGHTA and CDR2 FQGNSA.

V usage is TRBV5-1 and J usage is TRBJ2-3; 9 nucleotides match TRBD2. Germline V CDR1 and CDR2: SGHRS, YFSETQ. This CDR3 is built from 17 residues. V gave up 4 bases and J gave up 0 bases; unmatched junction bases: 9. The CDR3 sequence: CASSDGALAGSTDTQYF. CDR3 DNA sequence: TGCGCCAGCAGCGACGGGGCGCTAGCGGGAAGCACAGATACGCAGTATTTT.

This clone was seen more than once but under ten times. Other DNA sequences in the sample encode the same CDR3. The V gene is TRBV2, the J gene TRBJ2-6; D is ambiguous. The CDR3 runs to 13 residues. Trimming cost V 6 bases and J 0 bases, with 3 bases left between them. Germline CDR1 is SNHLY and CDR2 is FYNNEI. DNA for the CDR3: TGTGCCAGCAGGTACTCTGGGGCCAACGTCCTGACTTTC. Amino acids: CASRYSGANVLTF.

This clone was picked up a small number of times. V and J are TRBV30 and TRBJ2-6; no clear D. Germline values: CDR1 GTSNPN, CDR2 SVGIG (reference sequence). V shed 0 bases and J shed 0 bases, with 6 bases lying between them. The CDR3 is 15 amino acids. CDR3 protein: CAWSVSVSGANVLTF. The CDR3 bases are TGTGCCTGGAGTGTTAGTGTCTCTGGGGCCAACGTCCTGACTTTC.

This clone has only a few counts. Written as DNA, the CDR3 is TGTGCCAGTAGTATAGGGGGACAGGGCGCGAACATTCAGTACTTC. Amino acids: CASSIGGQGANIQYF. The chain links TRBV19 to TRBJ2-4; 9 bases are a match to TRBD1. The V segment lost 1 base and the J segment 7 bases; nucleotides outside the gene matches: 5. The CDR3 runs to 15 residues. The germline V gene encodes CDR1 LNHDA and CDR2 SQIVND (reference sequence).

This clone showed up just a few times. The chain recombines TRBV15 with TRBJ2-7; D remains ambiguous. Germline V gene data show CDR1 as LNHNV and CDR2 as YYDKDF (reference sequence). Between the trimmed V and J ends, which lost 8 bases and 0 bases, there was a span of 14 bases. The CDR3 is made up of 14 amino acids. CDR3 bases: TGTGCCACCCGACTGTCTTCTAACTCCTACGAGCAGTACTTC. Translated, it gives CATRLSSNSYEQYF.

This clone was seen a handful of times. The V call is TRBV4-1, the J call TRBJ2-7; unclear D gene. The CDR3 sequence is 14 residues long. The germline CDR1 and CDR2 sequences are MGHRA and YSYEKL. Trimming pared 0 bases from V and 9 bases from J, leaving 15 bases between. In DNA form, the CDR3 reads TGCGCCAGCAGCCAAGACCCCCAAGCGATCTCGCAGTACTTC. Translating it yields CASSQDPQAISQYF.

The chain couples TRBV11-2 to TRBJ2-7; possibly TRBD2 for D (6 bases). V was cut by 3 bases and J by 2 bases, with 14 bases left in between. Looked up from germline, CDR1 is SGHAT and CDR2 is FQNNGV. The CDR3 is made up of 15 amino acids. The CDR3 bases are TGTGCCAGCAGCTTGGGACTTACAGGAGCCTACGAGCAGTACTTC. Its protein product is CASSLGLTGAYEQYF.

The chain recombines TRBV5-1 with TRBJ2-1, with TRBD2 matching 8 bases. Per germline, CDR1 SGHRS and CDR2 YFSETQ. After removal of 1 base from V and 7 bases from J, the junction contained 7 bases not matched to a gene. The CDR3 is 15 amino acids. The CDR3 DNA reads TGCGCCAGCAGCTTGTGGAGCGGGAGAATGAATGAGCAGTTCTTC. It specifies CASSLWSGRMNEQFF.

This chain connects TRBV5-1 to TRBJ2-1, with a weak D call TRBD1 (6 bases). The V end lost 4 bases, the J end lost 10 bases, and 18 bases lay between the germline ends. This CDR3 region has 14 residues. Germline CDR1 and CDR2: SGHRS and YFSETQ. CDR3 nucleotides: TGCGCCAGCAGCCCTGGCCAACAGGGTCGAGAGCAGTTCTTC. As protein: CASSPGQQGREQFF.

V gene TRBV7-2 combines with J gene TRBJ2-7, with 7 nucleotides matching TRBD1. Trimming at V came to 1 base and at J to 3 bases, leaving 3 bases not matched to a gene. The length of the CDR3 is 14 residues. The germline V gene encodes CDR1 SGHTA and CDR2 FQGNSA. The chain's CDR3 is CASSLVGTDYEQYF. CDR3 DNA sequence: TGTGCCAGCAGCTTAGTTGGGACAGACTACGAGCAGTACTTC.

The chain couples TRBV5-1 to TRBJ1-2; D unclear. The V end lost 7 bases, the J end lost 0 bases, and 7 bases lay between the germline ends. This CDR3 has 12 amino acids. Germline loops: CDR1 SGHRS, CDR2 YFSETQ. The CDR3 region is CASSASNYGYTF. The CDR3, as DNA: TGCGCCAGCTCCGCGTCTAACTATGGCTACACCTTC.

The J gene is TRBJ1-2, the V gene TRBV5-1, with D maybe TRBD1 (5 bases). Germline lookup yields CDR1 SGHRS and CDR2 YFSETQ. V lost 7 bases, J lost 6 bases, and 16 bases lay in between. The CDR3 spans 13 residues. The CDR3 DNA follows: TGCGCCAGCCGCGGGACGCCGACGGATGGCTACACCTTC. Translated: CASRGTPTDGYTF.

The chain recombines TRBV27 with TRBJ2-1; 14 bases are a match to TRBD2. CDR1 and CDR2 from the germline V gene are MNHEY and SMNVEV (reference sequence). There are 18 residues in the CDR3. J was trimmed by 0 bases and V by 4 bases; bases with no gene match: 5. CDR3 nucleotides: TGTGCCAGCAGTTCCGGGACTAGCGGGGGAAGCTCCTACAATGAGCAGTTCTTC. It yields the protein CASSSGTSGGSSYNEQFF.

The gene calls are TRBV7-9 and TRBJ1-1; unclear D gene. The V end lost 3 bases, the J end lost 2 bases, and 7 bases lay between the germline ends. This CDR3 spans 13 amino acids. CDR1 SEHNR and CDR2 FQNEAQ come from the germline V gene (reference sequence). CDR3 bases: TGTGCCAGCAGCTTTACAGAAAACACTGAAGCTTTCTTT. Translated: CASSFTENTEAFF.

The chain employs TRBV10-3 and TRBJ2-7, with 9 bases identical to TRBD2. V shed 0 bases, J shed 4 bases, and the junction held 4 bases outside the gene matches. Looked up from germline, CDR1 is ENHRY and CDR2 is SYGVKD. The CDR3 contains 15 residues. CDR3 loop: CAISESGSGSYEQYF. CDR3 coding DNA: TGTGCCATCAGTGAGTCTGGTAGCGGGAGTTACGAGCAGTACTTC.

This chain links TRBV7-3 with TRBJ1-5, with D uncertain. Trimming stripped 6 bases from V and 0 bases from J, with 12 bases between. Germline values: CDR1 SGHTA, CDR2 FQGTGA. The CDR3 contains 15 residues. The CDR3 spells CASSFRPASNQPQHF. The DNA of the CDR3 is TGTGCCAGCAGTTTCAGGCCAGCTAGCAATCAGCCCCAGCATTTT. The whole variable domain, remainder taken from reference TRBV7-3 and TRBJ1-5, is GAGVSQTPSNKVTEKGKYVELRCDPISGHTALYWYRQSLGQGPEFLIYFQGTGAADDSGLPNDRFFAVRPEGSVSTLKIQRTERGDSAVYLCASSFRPASNQPQHFGDGTRLSIL.